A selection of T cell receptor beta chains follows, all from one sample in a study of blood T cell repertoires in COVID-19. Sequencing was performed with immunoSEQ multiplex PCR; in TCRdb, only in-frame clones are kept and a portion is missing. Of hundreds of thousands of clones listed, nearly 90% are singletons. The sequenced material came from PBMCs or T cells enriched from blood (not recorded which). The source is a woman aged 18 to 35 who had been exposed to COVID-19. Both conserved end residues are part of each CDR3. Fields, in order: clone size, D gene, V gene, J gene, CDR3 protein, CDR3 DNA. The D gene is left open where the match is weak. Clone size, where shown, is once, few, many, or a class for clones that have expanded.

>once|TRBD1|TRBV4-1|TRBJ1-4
CASSLRGTANEKLFF
TGCGCCAGCAGCCTACGCGGGACAGCTAATGAAAAACTGTTTTTT
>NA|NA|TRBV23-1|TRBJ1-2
CASSHTGYGYTF
TGCGCCAGCAGTCATACAGGGTATGGCTACACCTTC
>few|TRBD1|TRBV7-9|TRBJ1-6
CASSLALGDRGLSNSPLHF
TGTGCCAGCAGCTTAGCGTTGGGGGACAGGGGGCTGAGTAATTCACCCCTCCACTTT
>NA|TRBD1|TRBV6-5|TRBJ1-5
CASKFGTDNQPQHF
TGTGCCAGCAAGTTCGGGACAGATAATCAGCCCCAGCATTTT
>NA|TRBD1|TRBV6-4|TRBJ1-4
CASSRTGSRDEKLFF
TGTGCCAGCAGCAGGACAGGCTCTCGGGATGAAAAACTGTTTTTT
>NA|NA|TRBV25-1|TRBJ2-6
CASSSYAGANVLTF
TGTGCCAGCAGTAGCTACGCCGGGGCCAACGTCCTGACTTTC
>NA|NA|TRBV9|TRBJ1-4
CASSVRRGGNEKLFF
TGTGCCAGCAGCGTCCGGAGGGGCGGGAATGAAAAACTGTTTTTT
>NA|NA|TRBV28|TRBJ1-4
CASRGLTGEKLFF
TGTGCCAGCAGAGGTCTTACCGGGGAAAAACTGTTTTTT
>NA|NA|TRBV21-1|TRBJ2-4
CASSKEPGQGNIQYF
TGTGCCAGCAGCAAAGAGCCGGGACAGGGAAACATTCAGTACTTC
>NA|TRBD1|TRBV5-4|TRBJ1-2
CASSLTGQGHYGYTF
TGTGCCAGCAGCTTGACGGGACAGGGTCACTATGGCTACACCTTC
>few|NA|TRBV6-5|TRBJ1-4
CASSPTVNEKLFF
TGTGCCAGCAGCCCGACAGTAAATGAAAAACTGTTTTTT
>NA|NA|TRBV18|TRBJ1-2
CASSPRQTNNYGYTF
TGTGCCAGCTCACCGAGGCAGACGAATAACTATGGCTACACCTTC
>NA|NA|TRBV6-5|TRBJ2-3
CASSPFPGTDTQYF
TGTGCCAGCAGTCCTTTCCCTGGCACAGATACGCAGTATTTT
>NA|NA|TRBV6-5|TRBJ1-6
CASSYSGAKRNSPLHF
TGTGCCAGCAGTTACTCGGGCGCAAAAAGAAATTCACCCCTCCACTTT
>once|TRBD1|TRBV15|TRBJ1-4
CATSRESGNRGREKLFF
TGTGCCACCAGCAGAGAATCGGGAAACAGGGGTAGAGAAAAACTGTTTTTT
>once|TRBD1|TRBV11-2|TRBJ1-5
CASSLGTGSNQPQHF
TGTGCCAGCAGCTTAGGGACAGGTAGCAATCAGCCCCAGCATTTT
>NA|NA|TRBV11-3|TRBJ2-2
CASSFANTGELFF
TGTGCCAGCAGTTTCGCGAACACCGGGGAGCTGTTTTTT
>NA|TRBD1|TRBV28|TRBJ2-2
CASSLPRTGWGADFANTGELFF
TGTGCCAGCAGTTTACCCCGGACAGGGTGGGGCGCGGACTTCGCGAACACCGGGGAGCTGTTTTTT
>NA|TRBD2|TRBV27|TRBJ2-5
CASSGLAEQETQYF
TGTGCCAGCAGTGGGCTAGCGGAACAAGAGACCCAGTACTTC
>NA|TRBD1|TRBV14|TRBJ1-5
CASSQDLGQDYSNQPQHF
TGTGCCAGCAGCCAAGATCTAGGACAGGACTATAGCAATCAGCCCCAGCATTTT
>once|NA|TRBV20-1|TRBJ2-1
CSARDQGEQFF
TGCAGTGCTAGAGATCAGGGTGAGCAGTTCTTC
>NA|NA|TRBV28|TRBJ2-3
CASTPRGSTDTQYF
TGTGCCAGCACCCCCCGGGGTAGCACAGATACGCAGTATTTT
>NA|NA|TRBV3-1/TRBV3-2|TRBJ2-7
CASSHYQGYEQYF
TGTGCCAGCAGCCACTACCAGGGCTACGAGCAGTACTTC
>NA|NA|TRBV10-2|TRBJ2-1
CASIGDNYNEQFF
TGCGCCAGCATTGGGGACAACTACAATGAGCAGTTCTTC
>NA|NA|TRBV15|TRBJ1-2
CATGGGDGYTF
TGTGCCACCGGCGGGGGCGATGGCTACACCTTC
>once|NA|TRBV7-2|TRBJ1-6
CASSLVQNNSPLHF
TGTGCCAGCAGCTTAGTCCAGAATAATTCACCCCTCCACTTT
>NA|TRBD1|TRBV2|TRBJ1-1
CATSNLLTGQGLDEAFF
TGTGCTACCAGCAACCTCCTTACGGGACAGGGGTTGGATGAAGCTTTCTTT
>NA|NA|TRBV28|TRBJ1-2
CASILQGQGGYYGYTF
TGTGCCAGCATCCTACAGGGTCAGGGCGGCTACTATGGCTACACCTTC
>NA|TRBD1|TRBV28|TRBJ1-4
CASRLQGVGKLFF
TGTGCCAGCAGATTACAGGGGGTCGGAAAACTGTTTTTT
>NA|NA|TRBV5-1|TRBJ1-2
CASSLGQPGYGYTF
TGCGCCAGCAGCTTAGGACAGCCGGGGTATGGCTACACCTTC
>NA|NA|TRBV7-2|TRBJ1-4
CASSFPGLGEKLFF
TGTGCCAGCAGCTTCCCAGGGTTGGGTGAAAAACTGTTTTTT
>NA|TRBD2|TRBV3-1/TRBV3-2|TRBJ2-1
CASSHLAGGNEQFF
TGTGCCAGCAGCCATCTAGCGGGAGGCAATGAGCAGTTCTTC
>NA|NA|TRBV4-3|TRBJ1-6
CASSQDPGESSPLHF
TGCGCCAGCAGCCAAGATCCCGGGGAAAGCTCACCCCTCCACTTT
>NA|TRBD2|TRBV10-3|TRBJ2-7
CAISDPRLAGSSYEQYF
TGTGCCATCAGTGACCCTCGGCTAGCGGGGAGCTCCTACGAGCAGTACTTC
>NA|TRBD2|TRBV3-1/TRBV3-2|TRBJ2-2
CASRDRASGGTGELFF
TGTGCCAGCAGGGATAGAGCTAGCGGGGGAACCGGGGAGCTGTTTTTT
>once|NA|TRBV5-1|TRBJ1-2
CASSLASLQGGYGYTF
TGCGCCAGCAGCTTGGCCAGTTTGCAGGGTGGTTATGGCTACACCTTC
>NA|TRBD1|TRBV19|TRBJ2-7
CASSMRDRETYEQYF
TGTGCCAGTAGTATGAGGGACAGGGAAACCTACGAGCAGTACTTC
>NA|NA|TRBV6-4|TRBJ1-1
CASSLGPNTEAFF
TGTGCCAGCAGTCTGGGGCCGAACACTGAAGCTTTCTTT